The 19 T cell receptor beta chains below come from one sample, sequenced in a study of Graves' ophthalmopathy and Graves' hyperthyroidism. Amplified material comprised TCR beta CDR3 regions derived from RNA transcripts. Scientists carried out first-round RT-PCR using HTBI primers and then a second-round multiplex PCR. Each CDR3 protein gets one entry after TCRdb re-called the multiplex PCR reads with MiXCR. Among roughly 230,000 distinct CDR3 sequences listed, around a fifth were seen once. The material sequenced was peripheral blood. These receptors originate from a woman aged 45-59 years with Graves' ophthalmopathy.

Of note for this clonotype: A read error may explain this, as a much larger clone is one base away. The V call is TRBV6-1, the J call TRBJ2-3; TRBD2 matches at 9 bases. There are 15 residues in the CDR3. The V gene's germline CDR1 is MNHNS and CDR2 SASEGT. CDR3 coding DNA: TGTGCCAGCGGTGAAGTAGCGGGAGTTGCAGATACGCAGTATTTT. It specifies CASGEVAGVADTQYF.

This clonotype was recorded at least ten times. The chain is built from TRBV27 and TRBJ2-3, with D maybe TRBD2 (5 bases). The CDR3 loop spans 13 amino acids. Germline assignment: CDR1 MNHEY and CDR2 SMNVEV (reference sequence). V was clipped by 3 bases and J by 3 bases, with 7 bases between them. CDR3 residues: CASSFSVTDTQYF. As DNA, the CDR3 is TGTGCCAGCAGTTTTAGCGTTACAGATACGCAGTATTTT.

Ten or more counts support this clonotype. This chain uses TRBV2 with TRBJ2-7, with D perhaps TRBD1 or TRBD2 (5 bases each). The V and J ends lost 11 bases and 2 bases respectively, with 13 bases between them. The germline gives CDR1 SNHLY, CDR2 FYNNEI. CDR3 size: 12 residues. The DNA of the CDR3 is TGTGCCGCCCGAGGGGAGACCTACGAGCAGTACTTC. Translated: CAARGETYEQYF.

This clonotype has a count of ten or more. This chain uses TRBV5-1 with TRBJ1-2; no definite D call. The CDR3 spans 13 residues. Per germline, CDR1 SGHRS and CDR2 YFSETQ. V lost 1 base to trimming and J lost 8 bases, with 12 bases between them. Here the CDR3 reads CASSLLAGGGYTF. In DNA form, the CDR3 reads TGCGCCAGCAGCTTGCTTGCAGGAGGAGGCTACACCTTC. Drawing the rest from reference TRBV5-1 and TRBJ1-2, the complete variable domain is KAGVTQTPRYLIKTRGQQVTLSCSPISGHRSVSWYQQTPGQGLQFLFEYFSETQRNKGNFPGRFSGRQFSNSRSEMNVSTLELGDSALYLCASSLLAGGGYTFGSGTRLTVV.

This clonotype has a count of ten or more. The CDR3 loop reads CASSPSPANTEAFF. The CDR3 nucleotides read TGTGCCAGCAGCCCCTCCCCGGCGAACACTGAAGCTTTCTTT. This rearrangement joins TRBV9 to TRBJ1-1; D uncertain. Germline CDR1 is SGDLS and CDR2 is YYNGEE. This CDR3 region has 14 residues. V was clipped by 4 bases and J by 1 base, with 11 bases between them.

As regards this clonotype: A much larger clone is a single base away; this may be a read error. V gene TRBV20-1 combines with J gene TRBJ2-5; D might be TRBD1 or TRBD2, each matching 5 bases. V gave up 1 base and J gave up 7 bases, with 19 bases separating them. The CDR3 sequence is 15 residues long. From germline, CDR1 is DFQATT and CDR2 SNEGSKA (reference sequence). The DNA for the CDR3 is TGCAGTGCTAGAGCCCGGGGCATACCATCAGGGACCCAGTACTTC. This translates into CSARARGIPSGTQYF.

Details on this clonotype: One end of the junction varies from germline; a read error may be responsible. CDR3 amino acids: CASSPPGVMNSEAFF. The CDR3 region has the DNA TGTGCCAGCAGCCCCCCAGGCGTCATGAACTCTGAAGCTTTCTTT. This rearrangement joins TRBV5-4 to TRBJ1-1; no firm D call. The CDR3 spans 15 residues. From germline, CDR1 is SGHNT and CDR2 YYREEE (reference sequence).

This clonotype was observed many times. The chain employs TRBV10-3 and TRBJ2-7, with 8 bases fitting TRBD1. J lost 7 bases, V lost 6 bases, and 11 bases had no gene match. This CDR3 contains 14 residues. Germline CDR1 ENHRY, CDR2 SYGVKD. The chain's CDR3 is CAISRQGTVEEQYF. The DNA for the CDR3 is TGTGCCATCAGCAGACAGGGGACCGTTGAGGAGCAGTACTTC.

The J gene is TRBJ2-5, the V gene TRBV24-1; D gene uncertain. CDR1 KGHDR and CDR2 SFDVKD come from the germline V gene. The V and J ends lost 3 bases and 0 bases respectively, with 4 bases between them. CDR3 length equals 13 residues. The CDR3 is CATSDQYQETQYF. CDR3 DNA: TGTGCCACCAGTGATCAGTACCAAGAGACCCAGTACTTC.

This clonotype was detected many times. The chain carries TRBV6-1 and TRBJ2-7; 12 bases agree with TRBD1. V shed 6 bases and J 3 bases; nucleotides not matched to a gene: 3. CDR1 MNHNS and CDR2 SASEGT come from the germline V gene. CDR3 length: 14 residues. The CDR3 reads CASSGTGGFYEQYF. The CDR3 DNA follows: TGTGCCAGCAGCGGGACAGGGGGCTTCTACGAGCAGTACTTC.

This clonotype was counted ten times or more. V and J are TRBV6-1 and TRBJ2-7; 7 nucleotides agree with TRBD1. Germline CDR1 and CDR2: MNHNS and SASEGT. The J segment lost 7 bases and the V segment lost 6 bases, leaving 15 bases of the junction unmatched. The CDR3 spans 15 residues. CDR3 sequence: CASSPMTGLFGEQYF. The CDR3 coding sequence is TGTGCCAGCAGCCCAATGACAGGGTTGTTTGGGGAGCAGTACTTC.

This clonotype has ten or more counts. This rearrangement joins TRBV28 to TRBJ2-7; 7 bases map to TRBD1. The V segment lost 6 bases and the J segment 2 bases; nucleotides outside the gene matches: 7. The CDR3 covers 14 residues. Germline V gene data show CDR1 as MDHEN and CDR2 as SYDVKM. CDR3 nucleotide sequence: TGTGCCAGCAGGGCCGGGACAGCCACCTACGAGCAGTACTTC. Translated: CASRAGTATYEQYF.

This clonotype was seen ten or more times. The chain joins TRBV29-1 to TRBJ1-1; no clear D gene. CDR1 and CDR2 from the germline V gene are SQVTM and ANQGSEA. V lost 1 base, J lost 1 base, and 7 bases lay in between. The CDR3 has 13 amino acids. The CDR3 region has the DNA TGCAGCGTTGAAGTACGGCAGAACACTGAAGCTTTCTTT. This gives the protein CSVEVRQNTEAFF.

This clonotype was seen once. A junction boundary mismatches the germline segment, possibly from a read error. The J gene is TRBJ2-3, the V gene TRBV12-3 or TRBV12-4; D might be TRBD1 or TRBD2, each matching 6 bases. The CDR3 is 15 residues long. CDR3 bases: TGTGCCAGTAGTTTGGACAGCCCAGGGAGGGATACGCAGTATTTT. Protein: CASSLDSPGRDTQYF.

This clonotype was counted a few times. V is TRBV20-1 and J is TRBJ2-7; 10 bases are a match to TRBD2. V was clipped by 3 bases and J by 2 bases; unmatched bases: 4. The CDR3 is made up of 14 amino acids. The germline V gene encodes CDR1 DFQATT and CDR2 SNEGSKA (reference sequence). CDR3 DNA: TGCAGTGCTAGGCAGCGGGAGGGTACCTACGAGCAGTACTTC. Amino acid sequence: CSARQREGTYEQYF.

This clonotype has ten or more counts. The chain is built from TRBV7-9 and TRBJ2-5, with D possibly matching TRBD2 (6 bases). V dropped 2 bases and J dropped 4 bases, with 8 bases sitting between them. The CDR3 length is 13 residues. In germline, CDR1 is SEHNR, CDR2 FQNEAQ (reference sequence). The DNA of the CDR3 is TGTGCCAGCAGCTTACGGGAGCGAGAGACCCAGTACTTC. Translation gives CASSLRERETQYF.

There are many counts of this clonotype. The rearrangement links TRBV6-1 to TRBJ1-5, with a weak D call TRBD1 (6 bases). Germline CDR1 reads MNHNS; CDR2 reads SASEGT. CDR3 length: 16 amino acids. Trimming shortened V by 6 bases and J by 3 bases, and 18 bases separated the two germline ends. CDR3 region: CASRPRGGTNNQPQHF. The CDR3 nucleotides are TGTGCCAGCAGGCCGAGGGGGGGGACAAACAATCAGCCCCAGCATTTT.

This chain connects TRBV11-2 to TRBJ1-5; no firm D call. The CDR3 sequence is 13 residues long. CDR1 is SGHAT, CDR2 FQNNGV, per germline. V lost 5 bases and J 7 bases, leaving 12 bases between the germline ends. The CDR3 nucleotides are TGTGCCAGCAGCCCCAGACCTGGGCAGCCCCAGCATTTT. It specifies CASSPRPGQPQHF.

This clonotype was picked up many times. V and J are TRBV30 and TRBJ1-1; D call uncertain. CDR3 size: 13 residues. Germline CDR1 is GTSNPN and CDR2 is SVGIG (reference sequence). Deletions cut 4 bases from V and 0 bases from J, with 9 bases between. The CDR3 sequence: CAWKPILNTEAFF. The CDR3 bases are TGTGCCTGGAAACCAATTCTGAACACTGAAGCTTTCTTT. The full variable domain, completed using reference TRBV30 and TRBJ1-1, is SQTIHQWPATLVQPVGSPLSLECTVEGTSNPNLYWYRQAAGRGLQLLFYSVGIGQISSEVPQNLSASRPQDRQFILSSKKLLLSDSGFYLCAWKPILNTEAFFGQGTRLTVV.